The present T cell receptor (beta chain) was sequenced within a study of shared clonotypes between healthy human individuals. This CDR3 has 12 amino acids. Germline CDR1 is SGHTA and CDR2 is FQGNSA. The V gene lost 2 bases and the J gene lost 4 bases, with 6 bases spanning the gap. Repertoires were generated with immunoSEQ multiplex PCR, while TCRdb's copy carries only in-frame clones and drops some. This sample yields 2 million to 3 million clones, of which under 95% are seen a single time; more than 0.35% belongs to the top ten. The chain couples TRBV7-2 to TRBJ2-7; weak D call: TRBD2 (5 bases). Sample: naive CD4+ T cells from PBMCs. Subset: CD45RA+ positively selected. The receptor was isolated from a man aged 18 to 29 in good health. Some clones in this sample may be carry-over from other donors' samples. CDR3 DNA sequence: TGTGCCAGCAGCTTAAGGGAGTACGAGCAGTACTTC. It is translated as CASSLREYEQYF.